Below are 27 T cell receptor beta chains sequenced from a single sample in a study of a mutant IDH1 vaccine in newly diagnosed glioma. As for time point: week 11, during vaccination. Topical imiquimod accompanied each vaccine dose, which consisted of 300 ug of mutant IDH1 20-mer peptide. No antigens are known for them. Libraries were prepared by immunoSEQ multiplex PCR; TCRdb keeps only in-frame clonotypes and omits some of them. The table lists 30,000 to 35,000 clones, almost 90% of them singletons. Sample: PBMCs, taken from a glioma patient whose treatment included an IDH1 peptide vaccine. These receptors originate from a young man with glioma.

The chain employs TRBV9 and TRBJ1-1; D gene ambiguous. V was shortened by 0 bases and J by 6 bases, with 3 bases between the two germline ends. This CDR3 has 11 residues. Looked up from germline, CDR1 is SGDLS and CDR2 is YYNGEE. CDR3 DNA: TGTGCCAGCAGCGTAGTCCCTGAAGCTTTCTTT. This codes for CASSVVPEAFF.

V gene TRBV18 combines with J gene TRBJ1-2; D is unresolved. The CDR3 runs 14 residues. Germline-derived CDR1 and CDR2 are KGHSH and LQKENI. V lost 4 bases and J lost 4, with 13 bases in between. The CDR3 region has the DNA TGTGCCAGCTCACGATTGGACGTCGGCTATGGCTACACCTTC. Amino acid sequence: CASSRLDVGYGYTF.

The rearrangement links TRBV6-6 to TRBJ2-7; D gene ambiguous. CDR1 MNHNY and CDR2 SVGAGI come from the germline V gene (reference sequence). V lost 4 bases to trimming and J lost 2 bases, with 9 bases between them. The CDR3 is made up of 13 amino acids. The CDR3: CASSSRRAYEQYF. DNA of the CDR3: TGTGCCAGCAGTTCCCGGAGAGCCTACGAGCAGTACTTC.

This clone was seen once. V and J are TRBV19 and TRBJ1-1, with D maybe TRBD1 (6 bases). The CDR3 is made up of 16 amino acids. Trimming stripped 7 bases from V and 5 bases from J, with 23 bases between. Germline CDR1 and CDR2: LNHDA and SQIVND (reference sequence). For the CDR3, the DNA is TGTGCCAGTACCGAGGGGGGTCAACAACGGTGGACTGAAGCTTTCTTT. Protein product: CASTEGGQQRWTEAFF.

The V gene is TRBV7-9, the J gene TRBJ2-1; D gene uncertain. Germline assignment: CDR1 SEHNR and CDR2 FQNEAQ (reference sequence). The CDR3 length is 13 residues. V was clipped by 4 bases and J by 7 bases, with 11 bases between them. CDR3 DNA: TGTGCCAGCAGCTACACGGCAGTGAATGAGCAGTTCTTC. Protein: CASSYTAVNEQFF.

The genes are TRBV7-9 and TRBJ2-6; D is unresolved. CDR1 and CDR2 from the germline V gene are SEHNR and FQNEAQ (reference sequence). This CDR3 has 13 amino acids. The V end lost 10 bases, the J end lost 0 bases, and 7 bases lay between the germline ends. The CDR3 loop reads CAMKISGANVLTF. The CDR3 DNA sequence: TGTGCCATGAAGATCTCTGGGGCCAACGTCCTGACTTTC.

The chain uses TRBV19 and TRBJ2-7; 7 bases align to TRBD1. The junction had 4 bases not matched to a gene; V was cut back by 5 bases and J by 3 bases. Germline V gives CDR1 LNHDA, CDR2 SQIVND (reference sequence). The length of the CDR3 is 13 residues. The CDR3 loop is CASSFTGDYEQYF. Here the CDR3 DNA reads TGTGCCAGTAGTTTTACAGGGGACTACGAGCAGTACTTC.

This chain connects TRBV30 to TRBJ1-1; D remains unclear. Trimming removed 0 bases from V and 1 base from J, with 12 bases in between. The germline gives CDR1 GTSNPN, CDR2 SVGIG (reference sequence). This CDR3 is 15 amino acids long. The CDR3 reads CAWSVREPQNTEAFF. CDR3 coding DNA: TGTGCCTGGAGTGTACGTGAGCCCCAGAACACTGAAGCTTTCTTT.

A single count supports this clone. The CDR3 DNA reads TGTGCCAGCAGCGGTAAGGGGAGGGCCAGTGAGACCCAGTACTTC. Residues: CASSGKGRASETQYF. The rearrangement joins TRBV7-9 to TRBJ2-5, with 7 positions matching TRBD2. From germline, CDR1 is SEHNR and CDR2 FQNEAQ (reference sequence). J gave up 5 bases and V 5 bases, and 11 bases lay outside the gene matches. The CDR3 length is 15 residues.

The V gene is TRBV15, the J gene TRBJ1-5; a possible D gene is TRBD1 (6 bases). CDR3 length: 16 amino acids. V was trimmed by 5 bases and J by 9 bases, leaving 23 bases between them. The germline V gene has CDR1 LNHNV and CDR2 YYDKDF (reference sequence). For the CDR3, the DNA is TGTGCCACCAGCGGCGACAGGTCTCGTGCATTTCGGCCCCAGCATTTT. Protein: CATSGDRSRAFRPQHF.

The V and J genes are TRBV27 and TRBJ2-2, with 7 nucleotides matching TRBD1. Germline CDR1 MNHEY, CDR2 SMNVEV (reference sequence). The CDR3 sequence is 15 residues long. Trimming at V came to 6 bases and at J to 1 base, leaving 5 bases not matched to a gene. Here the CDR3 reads CASSQRTGNTGELFF. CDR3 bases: TGTGCCAGCAGCCAACGGACAGGGAACACCGGGGAGCTGTTTTTT.

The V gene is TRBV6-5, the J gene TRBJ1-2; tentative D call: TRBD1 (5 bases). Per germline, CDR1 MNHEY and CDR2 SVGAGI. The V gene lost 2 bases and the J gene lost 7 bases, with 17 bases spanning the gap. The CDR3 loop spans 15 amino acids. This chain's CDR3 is CASSYHGAIVGGYTF. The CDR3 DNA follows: TGTGCCAGCAGTTACCACGGGGCGATAGTAGGTGGCTACACCTTC.

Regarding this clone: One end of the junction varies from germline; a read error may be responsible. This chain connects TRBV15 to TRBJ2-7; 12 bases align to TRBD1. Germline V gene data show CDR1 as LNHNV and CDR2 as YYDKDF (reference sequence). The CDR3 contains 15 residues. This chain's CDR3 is CATSFGTGGSHEQYF. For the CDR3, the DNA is TGTGCCACCAGCTTCGGGACAGGGGGCTCCCACGAGCAGTACTTC.

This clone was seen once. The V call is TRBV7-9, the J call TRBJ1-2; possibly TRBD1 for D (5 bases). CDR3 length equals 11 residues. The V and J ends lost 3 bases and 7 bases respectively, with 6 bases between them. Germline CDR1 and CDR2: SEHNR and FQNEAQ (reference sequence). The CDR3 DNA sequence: TGTGCCAGCAGCTTGGGGGGTGGCTACACCTTC. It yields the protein CASSLGGGYTF.

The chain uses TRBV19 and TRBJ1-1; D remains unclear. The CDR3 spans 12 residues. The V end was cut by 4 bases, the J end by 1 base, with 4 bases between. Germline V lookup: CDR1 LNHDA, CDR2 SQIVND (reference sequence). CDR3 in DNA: TGTGCCAGTAGTAGGAGGAACACTGAAGCTTTCTTT. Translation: CASSRRNTEAFF.

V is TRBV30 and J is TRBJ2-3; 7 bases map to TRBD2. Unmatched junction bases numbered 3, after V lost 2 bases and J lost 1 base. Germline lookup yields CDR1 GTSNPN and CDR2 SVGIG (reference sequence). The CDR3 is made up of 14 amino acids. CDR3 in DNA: TGTGCCTGGAGTACGGGAGGCGGCACAGATACGCAGTATTTT. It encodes CAWSTGGGTDTQYF.

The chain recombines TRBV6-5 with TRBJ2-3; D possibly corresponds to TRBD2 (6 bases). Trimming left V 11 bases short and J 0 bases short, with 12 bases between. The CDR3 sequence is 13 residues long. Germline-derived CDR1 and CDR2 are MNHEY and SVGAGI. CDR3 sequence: CAAGRPSTDTQYF. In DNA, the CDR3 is TGTGCCGCGGGGAGGCCCAGCACAGATACGCAGTATTTT.

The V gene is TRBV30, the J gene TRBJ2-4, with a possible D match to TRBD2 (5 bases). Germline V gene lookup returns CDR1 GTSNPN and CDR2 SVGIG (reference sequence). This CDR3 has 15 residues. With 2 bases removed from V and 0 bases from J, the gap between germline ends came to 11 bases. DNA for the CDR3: TGTGCCTGGAGTAACACGGGAAAAGCCAAAAACATTCAGTACTTC. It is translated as CAWSNTGKAKNIQYF.

CDR3 region: CASSPHGGVPGAPYEQYF. In DNA, the CDR3 is TGCGCCAGCAGCCCGCACGGGGGGGTCCCGGGCGCCCCCTACGAGCAGTACTTC. The rearrangement joins TRBV4-3 to TRBJ2-7; 8 positions agree with TRBD2. The CDR3 spans 18 residues. J was trimmed by 2 bases and V by 4 bases; bases with no gene match: 16. Germline V gene sequence: CDR1 LGHNA, CDR2 YSLEER.

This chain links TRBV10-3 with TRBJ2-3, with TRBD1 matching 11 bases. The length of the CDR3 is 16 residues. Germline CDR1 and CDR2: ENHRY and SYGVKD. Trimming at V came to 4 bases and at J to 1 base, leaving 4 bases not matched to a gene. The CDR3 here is CAISGPGQGGTDTQYF. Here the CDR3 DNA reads TGTGCCATCAGTGGACCGGGACAGGGGGGCACAGATACGCAGTATTTT.

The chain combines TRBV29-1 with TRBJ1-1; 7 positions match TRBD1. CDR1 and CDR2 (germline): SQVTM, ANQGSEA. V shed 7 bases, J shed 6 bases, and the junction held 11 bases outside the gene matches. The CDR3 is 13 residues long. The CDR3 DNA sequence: TGCAGCGCAGCGGACAGGAAAAGCCCTGAAGCTTTCTTT. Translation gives CSAADRKSPEAFF.

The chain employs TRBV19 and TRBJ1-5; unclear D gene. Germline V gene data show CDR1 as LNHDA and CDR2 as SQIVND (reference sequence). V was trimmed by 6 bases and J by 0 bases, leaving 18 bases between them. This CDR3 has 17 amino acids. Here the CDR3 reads CASSPLPTLTSNQPQHF. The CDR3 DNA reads TGTGCCAGTAGCCCTCTTCCCACACTGACTAGCAATCAGCCCCAGCATTTT.

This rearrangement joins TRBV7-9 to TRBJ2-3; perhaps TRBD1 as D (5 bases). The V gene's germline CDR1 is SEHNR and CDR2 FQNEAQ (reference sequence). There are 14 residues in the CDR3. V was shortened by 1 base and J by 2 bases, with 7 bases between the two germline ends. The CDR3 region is CASSLEGNTDTQYF. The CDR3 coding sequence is TGTGCCAGCAGCTTAGAGGGGAACACAGATACGCAGTATTTT.

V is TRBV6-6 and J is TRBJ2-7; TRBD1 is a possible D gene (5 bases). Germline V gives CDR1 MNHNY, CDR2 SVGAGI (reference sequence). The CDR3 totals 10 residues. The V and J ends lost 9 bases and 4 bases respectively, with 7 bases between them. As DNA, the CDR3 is TGTGCCAGTCAGGGTTACGAGCAGTACTTC. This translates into CASQGYEQYF.

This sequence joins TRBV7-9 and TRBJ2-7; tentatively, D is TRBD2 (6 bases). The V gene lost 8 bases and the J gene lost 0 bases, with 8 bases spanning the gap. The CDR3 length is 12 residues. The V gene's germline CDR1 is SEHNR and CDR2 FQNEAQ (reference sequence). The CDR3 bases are TGTGCCAGCGGGGACTCCTCCTACGAGCAGTACTTC. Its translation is CASGDSSYEQYF. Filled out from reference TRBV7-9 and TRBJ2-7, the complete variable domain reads DTGVSQNPRHKITKRGQNVTFRCDPISEHNRLYWYRQTLGQGPEFLTYFQNEAQLEKSRLLSDRFSAERPKGSFSTLEIQRTEQGDSAMYLCASGDSSYEQYFGPGTRLTVT.

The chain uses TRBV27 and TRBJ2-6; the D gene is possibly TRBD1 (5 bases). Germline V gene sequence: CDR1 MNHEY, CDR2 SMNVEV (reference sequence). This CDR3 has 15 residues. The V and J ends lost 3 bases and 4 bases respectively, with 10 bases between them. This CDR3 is CASSFKGSGANVLTF. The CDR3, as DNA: TGTGCCAGCAGTTTTAAGGGGTCCGGGGCCAACGTCCTGACTTTC.

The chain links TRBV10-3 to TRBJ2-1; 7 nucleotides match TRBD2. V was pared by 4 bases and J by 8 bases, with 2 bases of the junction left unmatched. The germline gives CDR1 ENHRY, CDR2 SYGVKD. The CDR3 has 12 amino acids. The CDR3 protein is CAISGRGDEQFF. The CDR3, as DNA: TGTGCCATCAGTGGACGGGGGGATGAGCAGTTCTTC.